This TCR beta chain stems from a study of beta chain features in type 1 diabetes. Study-wide results and caveats: Across all four CD4+ subsets, people with type 1 diabetes showed modestly shorter TCRB CDR3s. Comparison showed that naive, central memory and Treg TCRB repertoires appeared more similar among patients than among healthy donors.

This clone was seen a handful of times. Its antigen is unknown. Expressed TCRB transcripts were sequenced, since all the RNA that had been isolated was reverse transcribed. Sequencing was performed with immunoSEQ multiplex PCR; in TCRdb, only in-frame clones are kept and a portion is missing. Of around 200,000 clones listed, about 13% are singletons. The authors took one heparinised blood draw, averaging about 116 mL, from each donor. CD4+ cells of the naive, central memory, regulatory and stem cell-like memory types were sorted via CD45RO/CCR7/CD25/CD127/CD95/CD27. The CDR3 sequence is 14 residues long. V was clipped by 7 bases and J by 11 bases; unmatched bases: 15. Looked up from germline, CDR1 is SQVTM and CDR2 is ANQGSEA.

This receptor was identified in a woman between 18 and 29 years old in good health. The sample taken for sequencing was central memory CD4+ T cells from blood. The J gene is TRBJ2-5, the V gene TRBV29-1, with 11 bases that match TRBD1. The CDR3 region is CSAVPGTGGNGQYF. The CDR3, as DNA: TGCAGCGCTGTCCCGGGGACAGGGGGTAATGGGCAGTACTTC.